Below, one T cell receptor beta chain is given with its context. The antigen is not known. Time point of the sample: week 23, last vaccination. In every dose of vaccine, 300 ug of mutant IDH1 20-mer peptide was given alongside topical imiquimod. These data are taken from a study of a mutant IDH1 vaccine in newly diagnosed glioma. The wider study: Vaccination started 4-6 weeks after radiotherapy alone, or with temozolomide cycles. Sex distribution of treated patients was about 60% male and 37.5% female; mean age was about 41 years.

With 0 bases clipped from V and 3 bases from J, the junction kept 6 bases outside the gene matches. Germline loops: CDR1 SGDLS, CDR2 YYNGEE. The CDR3 has 15 amino acids. Measured with immunoSEQ multiplex PCR; TCRdb has only the in-frame clones, and not every one. The table records 25,000 to 35,000 clones, 80% of them present only once. Sequenced material: PBMCs, taken from a glioma patient whose treatment included an IDH1 peptide vaccine. This sequence originates from a woman aged 18-30 years with glioma. The chain recombines TRBV9 with TRBJ2-7; 7 bases fit TRBD2. The CDR3 DNA reads as TGTGCCAGCAGCGTAGGGAGCGGGATGATCTACGAGCAGTACTTC. Translating gives CASSVGSGMIYEQYF.